The clone carrying this T cell receptor (beta chain) was counted between two and nine times. Antigen: not known. The data are from a study of cytomegalovirus exposure and HLA in healthy donors. Primers: 60 Vbeta forward and 13 Jbeta reverse. Sequencing used immunoSEQ multiplex PCR; TCRdb keeps in-frame clones, though not all of them. The sample includes some 170,000 clones, almost 80% of them seen just once. Study results and caveats: It was assumed in the presence/absence analyses that sequencing depth was roughly uniform across donors. Most TCR sequences were rare, but some public TCRs occurred in many donors. A further, later analysis showed that HLA-associated TCR beta chains (compared with equally common others) were more clonally expanded. The classifier was said to identify cytomegalovirus status with high specificity and sensitivity.

V was trimmed by 6 bases and J by 4 bases, leaving 13 bases between them. The CDR3 is made up of 14 amino acids. Germline CDR1 is MNHEY and CDR2 is SVGAGI. Source material: PBMCs. The sequence derives from a middle-aged man in good health and CMV-seropositive. The chain combines TRBV6-5 with TRBJ1-5; perhaps TRBD1 as D (5 bases). CDR3 nucleotides: TGTGCCAGCAGGGCCAGGGTTTCGAATCAGCCCCAGCATTTT. Amino acid sequence: CASRARVSNQPQHF.